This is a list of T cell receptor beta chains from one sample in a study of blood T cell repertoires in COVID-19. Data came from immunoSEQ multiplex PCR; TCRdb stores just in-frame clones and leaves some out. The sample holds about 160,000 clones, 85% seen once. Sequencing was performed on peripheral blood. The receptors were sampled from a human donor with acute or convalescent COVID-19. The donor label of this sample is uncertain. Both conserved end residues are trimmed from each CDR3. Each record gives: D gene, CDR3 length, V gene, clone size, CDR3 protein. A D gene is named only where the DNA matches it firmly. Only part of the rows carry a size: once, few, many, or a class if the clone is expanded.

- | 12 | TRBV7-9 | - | ASTLGGLGTEAF
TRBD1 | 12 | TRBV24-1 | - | ATSDPDRVDEQY
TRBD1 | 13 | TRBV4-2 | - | ASNRGTSETDTQY
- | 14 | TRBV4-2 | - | ASSQDLYRAFYEAF
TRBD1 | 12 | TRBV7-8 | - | ASSGWTGGTEAF
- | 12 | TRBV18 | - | ASSPGRINYGYT
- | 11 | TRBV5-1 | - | ASSLAGTDTQY
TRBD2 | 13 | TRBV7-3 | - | ASSFRLAGVGEQF
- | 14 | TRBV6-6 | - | ASKRQTVDPNYGYT
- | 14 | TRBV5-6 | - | ASSPPRGSAGNTIY
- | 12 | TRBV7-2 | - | ASSPRAGMSEAF
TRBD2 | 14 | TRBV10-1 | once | ASSAGLAGGPGTQY
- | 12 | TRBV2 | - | ASTSSPVGEKLF
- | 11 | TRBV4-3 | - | ASRSAGRSGYT
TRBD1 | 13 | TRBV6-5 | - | ASRGDRERNEKLF
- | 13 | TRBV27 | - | ASTAHRDSNYGYT
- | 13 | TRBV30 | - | AWTRRPPYRESLH
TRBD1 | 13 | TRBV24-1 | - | ATSDGGQSNQPQH
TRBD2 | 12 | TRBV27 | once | ASSKTGGSYEQY
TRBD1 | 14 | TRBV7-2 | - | ASSMDAGTVNTEAF
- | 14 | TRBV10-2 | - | ASSESSGPRAYGYT
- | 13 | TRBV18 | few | ASSPSGYSGNTIY
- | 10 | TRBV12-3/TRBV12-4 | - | ASSRHREPQH
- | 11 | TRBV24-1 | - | ATSPGVGQPQH